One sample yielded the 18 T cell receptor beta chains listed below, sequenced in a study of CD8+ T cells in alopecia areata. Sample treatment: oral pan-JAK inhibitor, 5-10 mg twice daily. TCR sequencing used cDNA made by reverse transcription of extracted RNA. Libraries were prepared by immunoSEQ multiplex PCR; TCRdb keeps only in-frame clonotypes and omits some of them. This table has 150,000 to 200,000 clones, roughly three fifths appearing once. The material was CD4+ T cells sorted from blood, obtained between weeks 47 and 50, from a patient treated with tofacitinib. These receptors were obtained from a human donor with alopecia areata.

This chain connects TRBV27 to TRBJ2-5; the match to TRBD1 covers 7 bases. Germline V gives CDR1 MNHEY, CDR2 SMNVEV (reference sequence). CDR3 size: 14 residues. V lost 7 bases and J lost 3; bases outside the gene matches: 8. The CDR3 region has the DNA TGTGCCAGCAAAATGACAGGGATCGAAGAGACCCAGTACTTC. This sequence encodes CASKMTGIEETQYF.

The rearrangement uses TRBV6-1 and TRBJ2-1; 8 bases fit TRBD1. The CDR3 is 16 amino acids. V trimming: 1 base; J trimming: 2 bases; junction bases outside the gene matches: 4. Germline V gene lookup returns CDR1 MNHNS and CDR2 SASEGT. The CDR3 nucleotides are TGTGCCAGCAGTGAAGTAGGACAGGGACCCTACAATGAGCAGTTCTTC. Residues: CASSEVGQGPYNEQFF.

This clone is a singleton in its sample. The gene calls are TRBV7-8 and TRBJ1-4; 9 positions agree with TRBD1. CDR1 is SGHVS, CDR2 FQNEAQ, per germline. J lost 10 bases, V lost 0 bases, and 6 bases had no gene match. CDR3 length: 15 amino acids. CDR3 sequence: CASSLAGTGSGKLFF. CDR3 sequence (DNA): TGTGCCAGCAGCTTAGCCGGGACAGGGTCGGGAAAACTGTTTTTT.

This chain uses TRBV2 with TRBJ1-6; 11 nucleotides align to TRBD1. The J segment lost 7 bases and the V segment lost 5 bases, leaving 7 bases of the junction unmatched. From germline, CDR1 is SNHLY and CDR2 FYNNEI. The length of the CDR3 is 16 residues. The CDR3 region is CASSPGQGAKNSPLHF. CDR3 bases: TGTGCCAGCAGTCCCGGACAGGGGGCTAAGAATTCACCCCTCCACTTT. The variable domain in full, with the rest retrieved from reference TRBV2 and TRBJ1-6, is EPEVTQTPSHQVTQMGQEVILRCVPISNHLYFYWYRQILGQKVEFLVSFYNNEISEKSEIFDDQFSVERPDGSNFTLKIRSTKLEDSAMYFCASSPGQGAKNSPLHFGNGTRLTVT.

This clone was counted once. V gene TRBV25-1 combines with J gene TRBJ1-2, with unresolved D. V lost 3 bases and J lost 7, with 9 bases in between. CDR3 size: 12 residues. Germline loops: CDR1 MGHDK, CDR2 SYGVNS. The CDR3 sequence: CASSESKFGYTF. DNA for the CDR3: TGTGCCAGCAGTGAGTCCAAGTTTGGCTACACCTTC.

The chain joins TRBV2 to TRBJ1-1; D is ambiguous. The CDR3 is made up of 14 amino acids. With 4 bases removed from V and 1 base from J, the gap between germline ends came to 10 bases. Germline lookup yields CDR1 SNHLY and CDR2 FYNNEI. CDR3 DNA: TGTGCCAGCAGTGGTCAGCTAAGGAACACTGAAGCTTTCTTT. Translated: CASSGQLRNTEAFF.

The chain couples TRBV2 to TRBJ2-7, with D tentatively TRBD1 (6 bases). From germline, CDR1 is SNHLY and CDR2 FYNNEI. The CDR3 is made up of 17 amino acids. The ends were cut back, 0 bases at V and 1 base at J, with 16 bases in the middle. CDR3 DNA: TGTGCCAGCAGTGAAGCGTATATTCAGGGGCCGTCCTACGAGCAGTACTTC. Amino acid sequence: CASSEAYIQGPSYEQYF.

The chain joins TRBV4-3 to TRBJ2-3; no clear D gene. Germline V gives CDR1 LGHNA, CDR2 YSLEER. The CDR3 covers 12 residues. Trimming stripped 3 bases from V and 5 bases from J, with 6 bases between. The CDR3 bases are TGCGCCAGCAGCCAGTGGGGAGATACGCAGTATTTT. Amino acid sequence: CASSQWGDTQYF.

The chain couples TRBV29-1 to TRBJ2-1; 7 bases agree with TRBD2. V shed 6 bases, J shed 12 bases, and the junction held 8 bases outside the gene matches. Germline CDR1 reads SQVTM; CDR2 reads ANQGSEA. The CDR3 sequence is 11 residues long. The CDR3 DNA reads TGCAGCGTCCCTCGGGGCGGGGGGCAGTTCTTC. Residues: CSVPRGGGQFF.

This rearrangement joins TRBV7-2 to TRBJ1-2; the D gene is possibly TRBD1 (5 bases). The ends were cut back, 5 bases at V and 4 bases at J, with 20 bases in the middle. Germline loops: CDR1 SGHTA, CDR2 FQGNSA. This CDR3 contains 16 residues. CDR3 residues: CASSPLTGRRVYGYTF. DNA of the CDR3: TGTGCCAGCAGCCCCCTTACAGGACGTAGGGTCTATGGCTACACCTTC.

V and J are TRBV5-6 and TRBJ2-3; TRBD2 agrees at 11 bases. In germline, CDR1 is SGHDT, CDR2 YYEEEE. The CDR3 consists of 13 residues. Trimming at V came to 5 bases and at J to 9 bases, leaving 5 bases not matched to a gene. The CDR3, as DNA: TGTGCCAGCAGGGCGACTAGCGGGGCCACGCAGTATTTT. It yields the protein CASRATSGATQYF. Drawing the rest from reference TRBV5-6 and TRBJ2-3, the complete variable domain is DAGVTQSPTHLIKTRGQQVTLRCSPKSGHDTVSWYQQALGQGPQFIFQYYEEEERQRGNFPDRFSGHQFPNYSSELNVNALLLGDSALYLCASRATSGATQYFGPGTRLTVL.

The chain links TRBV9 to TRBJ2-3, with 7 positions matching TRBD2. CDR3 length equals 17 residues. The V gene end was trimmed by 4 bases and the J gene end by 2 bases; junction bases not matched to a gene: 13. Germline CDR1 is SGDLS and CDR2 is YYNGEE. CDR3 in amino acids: CASSPREGRGNTDTQYF. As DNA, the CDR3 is TGTGCCAGCAGCCCAAGGGAGGGGCGGGGGAACACAGATACGCAGTATTTT.

Written as DNA, the CDR3 is TGCAGCGCTCGGGGCTCCTACGAGCAGTACTTC. This codes for CSARGSYEQYF. The genes are TRBV29-1 and TRBJ2-7; TRBD2 might be the D (5 bases). The ends were cut back, 7 bases at V and 0 bases at J, with 7 bases in the middle. CDR3 length: 11 amino acids. The germline V gene encodes CDR1 SQVTM and CDR2 ANQGSEA.

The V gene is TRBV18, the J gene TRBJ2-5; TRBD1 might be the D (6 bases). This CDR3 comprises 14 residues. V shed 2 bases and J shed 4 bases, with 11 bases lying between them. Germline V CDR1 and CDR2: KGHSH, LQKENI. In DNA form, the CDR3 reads TGTGCCAGCTCACCAATGGGACACGGAGAGACCCAGTACTTC. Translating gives CASSPMGHGETQYF. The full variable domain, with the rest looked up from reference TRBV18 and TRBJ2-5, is NAGVMQNPRHLVRRRGQEARLRCSPMKGHSHVYWYRQLPEEGLKFMVYLQKENIIDESGMPKERFSAEFPKEGPSILRIQQVVRGDSAAYFCASSPMGHGETQYFGPGTRLLVL.

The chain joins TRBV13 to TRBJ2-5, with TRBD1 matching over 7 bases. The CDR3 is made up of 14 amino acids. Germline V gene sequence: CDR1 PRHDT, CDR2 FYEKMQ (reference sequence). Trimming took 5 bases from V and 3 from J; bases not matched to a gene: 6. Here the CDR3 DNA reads TGTGCCAGCAGCATACTGGACAGGAAAGAGACCCAGTACTTC. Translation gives CASSILDRKETQYF. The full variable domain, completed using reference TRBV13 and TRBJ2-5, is AAGVIQSPRHLIKEKRETATLKCYPIPRHDTVYWYQQGPGQDPQFLISFYEKMQSDKGSIPDRFSAQQFSDYHSELNMSSLELGDSALYFCASSILDRKETQYFGPGTRLLVL.

The DNA of the CDR3 is TGTGCCAGCAGCTTACGATTGCATTACGGCTACACCTTC. This sequence encodes CASSLRLHYGYTF. V is TRBV11-2 and J is TRBJ1-2; D unresolved. There are 13 residues in the CDR3. Germline loops: CDR1 SGHAT, CDR2 FQNNGV. The V end was cut by 2 bases, the J end by 8 bases, with 12 bases between.

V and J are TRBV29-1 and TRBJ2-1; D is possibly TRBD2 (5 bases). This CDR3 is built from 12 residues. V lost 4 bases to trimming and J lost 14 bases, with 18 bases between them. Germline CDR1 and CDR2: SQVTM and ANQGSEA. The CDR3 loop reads CSVVKGLPVEFF. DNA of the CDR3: TGCAGCGTTGTTAAAGGACTCCCGGTGGAGTTCTTC.

In DNA form, the CDR3 reads TGTGCCAGCAGCGGAAAGAGGGGACTAGCGGGGAGAGAGACCCAGTACTTC. Protein product: CASSGKRGLAGRETQYF. This chain links TRBV5-4 with TRBJ2-5, with TRBD2 matching 13 bases. The J segment lost 4 bases and the V segment lost 4 bases, leaving 10 bases of the junction unmatched. The CDR3 totals 17 residues. Germline CDR1 and CDR2: SGHNT and YYREEE (reference sequence).